This T cell receptor beta chain was captured by sequencing in a study of blood T cell repertoires in COVID-19. Overall study context: Donors in the United States, Italy and Spain gave samples during acute or convalescent COVID-19.

As processed by the authors: From reference gene primer amplification, estimates of nucleated cell counts were derived. Repertoires were generated with immunoSEQ multiplex PCR, while TCRdb's copy carries only in-frame clones and drops some. The V and J calls and clone size were taken over from that table, and D and trimming were inferred from the DNA. The sample shows about 50,000 clones, over 80% of them seen only once. Sequences were obtained from peripheral blood. This receptor was obtained from a human donor with active COVID-19. The donor label of this sample is uncertain.

DNA of the CDR3: TGTGCCAGCAGCCCCGACTCCGCAGGGGCCTCTGGGGCCAACGTCCTGACTTTC. The encoded protein is CASSPDSAGASGANVLTF. The chain employs TRBV7-2 and TRBJ2-6; a weak D match, TRBD1 (6 bases). Germline CDR1 and CDR2: SGHTA and FQGNSA. CDR3 size: 18 residues. V was clipped by 5 bases and J by 0 bases, with 17 bases between them.